These 11 T cell receptor beta chains were all obtained from the same sample, sequenced in a study of siplizumab effects on memory and regulatory T cells. Profiled with immunoSEQ multiplex PCR; TCRdb holds only in-frame clones, not every one. Here the sample spans tens of thousands of clones, roughly nine tenths being singletons. The specimen was CD8+ T cells sorted from blood. The receptors derive from a human donor in good health.

This chain connects TRBV5-4 to TRBJ1-6; possibly TRBD1 for D (5 bases). CDR1 is SGHNT, CDR2 YYREEE, per germline (reference sequence). V lost 3 bases to trimming and J lost 10 bases, with 14 bases between them. This CDR3 spans 14 amino acids. The CDR3 DNA follows: TGTGCCAGCAGCTACCGGGGGGAAGTCTCACCCCTCCACTTT. It is translated as CASSYRGEVSPLHF.

This clone was detected only once. This chain joins TRBV27 and TRBJ2-7; D possibly corresponds to TRBD1 (6 bases). The CDR3 totals 16 residues. Germline CDR1 and CDR2: MNHEY and SMNVEV (reference sequence). Trimming shortened V by 3 bases and J by 9 bases, and 24 bases separated the two germline ends. CDR3 sequence: CASSFGLELRTQGQYF. CDR3 nucleotide sequence: TGTGCCAGCAGTTTCGGGCTCGAGCTCAGAACACAGGGGCAGTACTTC.

The rearrangement uses TRBV5-5 and TRBJ2-7; 7 nucleotides match TRBD1. The CDR3 consists of 13 residues. With 4 bases clipped from V and 3 bases from J, the junction kept 4 bases outside the gene matches. Germline V gene sequence: CDR1 SGHKS, CDR2 YYEKEE (reference sequence). The CDR3 region is CASSRTGIYEQYF. The CDR3 DNA follows: TGTGCCAGCAGCCGGACAGGAATCTACGAGCAGTACTTC.

V usage is TRBV18 and J usage is TRBJ1-2; D is undetermined. V was shortened by 2 bases and J by 3 bases, with 10 bases between the two germline ends. Germline values: CDR1 KGHSH, CDR2 LQKENI. The CDR3 is made up of 14 amino acids. CDR3 bases: TGTGCCAGCTCACCAGACATCTTTGACTATGGCTACACCTTC. This encodes CASSPDIFDYGYTF.

The rearrangement uses TRBV7-2 and TRBJ1-3, with 7 bases fitting TRBD1. Trimming took 5 bases from V and 0 from J; bases not matched to a gene: 7. CDR1 and CDR2 from the germline V gene are SGHTA and FQGNSA. CDR3 length equals 16 residues. CDR3 in DNA: TGTGCCAGCAGCGAAGACAGGGTTTACTCTGGAAACACCATATATTTT. Amino acids: CASSEDRVYSGNTIYF.

This clone was observed a single time. Compared with germline, one end of the junction differs, possibly owing to a read error. V usage is TRBV7-7 and J usage is TRBJ2-2, with D uncertain. The germline V gene has CDR1 SSHAT and CDR2 FNYEAQ (reference sequence). The CDR3 runs to 12 residues. CDR3: CASSLNTGELFF. Written as DNA, the CDR3 is TGTGCTAGCAGCCTAAACACCGGGGAGCTGTTTTTT.

J is TRBJ2-7 and V is TRBV5-1; 11 bases align to TRBD2. Germline V gene data show CDR1 as SGHRS and CDR2 as YFSETQ. The CDR3 length is 15 residues. The junction had 4 bases not matched to a gene; V was cut back by 0 bases and J by 5 bases. The CDR3 reads CASSLVAGGRDEQYF. As DNA, the CDR3 is TGCGCCAGCAGCTTGGTAGCGGGGGGGCGCGACGAGCAGTACTTC. Complete variable domain (other parts from reference TRBV5-1 and TRBJ2-7): KAGVTQTPRYLIKTRGQQVTLSCSPISGHRSVSWYQQTPGQGLQFLFEYFSETQRNKGNFPGRFSGRQFSNSRSEMNVSTLELGDSALYLCASSLVAGGRDEQYFGPGTRLTVT.

The rearrangement links TRBV27 to TRBJ1-6; possibly TRBD1 for D (5 bases). Germline loops: CDR1 MNHEY, CDR2 SMNVEV (reference sequence). This CDR3 contains 17 residues. Trimming took 2 bases from V and 0 from J, leaving 11 bases between them. The CDR3 bases are TGTGCCAGCAGTTTAAAAAGGGGCCCCTCCTATAATTCACCCCTCCACTTT. Encoded protein: CASSLKRGPSYNSPLHF.

V is TRBV9 and J is TRBJ2-7; D is ambiguous. V lost 4 bases and J lost 6, with 14 bases in between. The CDR3 consists of 13 residues. Looked up from germline, CDR1 is SGDLS and CDR2 is YYNGEE. The CDR3 bases are TGTGCCAGCAGCCCCCCATCGCTGGGCGAGCAGTACTTC. Translated, it gives CASSPPSLGEQYF.

The V call is TRBV5-1, the J call TRBJ2-7; 12 bases match TRBD2. Germline assignment: CDR1 SGHRS and CDR2 YFSETQ. This CDR3 region has 19 residues. The junction had 17 bases not matched to a gene; V was cut back by 4 bases and J by 3 bases. The CDR3 DNA sequence: TGCGCCAGCAGCGTACTAGCGGGAGGTAGTGACCCCACTTTCTACGAGCAGTACTTC. Translation gives CASSVLAGGSDPTFYEQYF.

The chain is built from TRBV9 and TRBJ2-7; 15 nucleotides line up with TRBD2. The length of the CDR3 is 14 residues. Germline loops: CDR1 SGDLS, CDR2 YYNGEE. Trimming cost V 3 bases and J 5 bases; bases outside gene matches: 0. The CDR3 sequence is CASSGTSGRDEQYF. The CDR3 DNA reads as TGTGCCAGCAGCGGGACTAGCGGGAGGGACGAGCAGTACTTC.